This T cell receptor beta chain is drawn from a study of shared T cell receptors in the human thymus (TCRdb year 2021). About the full investigation: The study investigated the way shared, self-reactive T-cell receptor alpha chains are produced in the human thymus.

Trimmed from V: 2 bases; trimmed from J: 3 bases; junction bases lacking a gene match: 5. From the cysteine through the phenylalanine, the CDR3 covers 15 amino acids. CDR3 DNA only is kept here, 45 bases in frame from base 1. Based on the germline V gene, the CDR1 and CDR2 sequences are MNHEY and SVGAGI. Comments on this clone: The clone's antigen remains unknown. The record has no base qualities; no much larger clone is one base away.

The library was built by means of the immunoSEQ multiplex PCR assay. This immuneACCESS table, as held by TCRdb, lists in-frame sequences with V and J called but not all clones. Of the missing ones, under half trace to an unresolved V gene in checked studies; the others have no known cause. The table for this sample lists hundreds of thousands of clones; about 89% of them were counted only once. 0.009% to 0.0095% of the sample comes from the top ten. These records were also assigned to another study, of human thymus T cells. Taken from the second paper: The donors were immunologically healthy infants in Finland who had open corrective cardiac surgery for congenital heart defects. Thymus tissue was obtained as surgical resects removed during corrective cardiac surgery. V and J gene segment usage appeared biased in both thymic and peripheral blood repertoires. Highly overlapping thymic TCR repertoires among unrelated individuals were reported in the related research. The study described the TCR alpha and beta repertoires in roughly 8 infant thymus samples and four matching peripheral blood samples. Donor ages ranged from about 7 to 250 days, and the cohort comprised 5 to 7 male and a couple of female infants. Thymocytes were freed from the tissue by mechanical means and kept at -70 degrees C as pellets of about 9-30 million cells. Genomic DNA was extracted from frozen cell pellets with a QIAsymphony instrument. The immunoSEQ multiplex PCR assay was used to amplify the TCRB and TCRAD loci from a standardized quantity of quality-controlled genomic DNA. The amplicons covered the V(D)J region and were long enough to include the CDR3 and to identify the V and J genes. The commercial immunoSEQ service was used to sequence amplicons on an Illumina platform. Primer bias and sequencing errors were corrected as previously described, and TCRAD and TCRB were defined on the basis of the IMGT database. Repertoires were analysed with immunoSEQ Analyzer 3.0 and VDJTools, covering basic statistics, V/J segment usage, diversity estimates, rarefaction and pairwise overlap. To estimate diversity, the Chao1, ChaoE, Efron-Thisted, Shannon and inverse Simpson indices were applied, and diversity was also estimated on datasets down-sampled to the smallest sample. Repertoire overlap was assessed by strict matching of CDR3 nucleotide sequence, V gene and J gene, and clustering was done by Jaccard-based multidimensional scaling. On average, thymus samples gave 750,000 to 1,000,000 unique TCRB clonotypes, whereas blood samples gave about 92,000.

The chain employs TRBV6-5 and TRBJ2-3; 7 central bases correspond to TRBD2. The sequencing input was thymocytes. The sequence derives from a boy under two years old with a congenital heart defect. Donor details come from another sample of the same person, matched by shared clones. The CDR3 region reads CASSYVVAGTDTQYF. The nucleotides read TGTGCCAGCAGTTACGTCGTAGCGGGTACAGATACGCAGTATTTT.